In its sample, the clone carrying this T cell receptor beta chain was seen a few times. Its cognate antigen is unknown. Per germline, CDR1 GTSNPN and CDR2 SVGIG (reference sequence). The germline V and J ends were trimmed by 2 bases and 5 bases, with 15 bases remaining between them. CDR3 length: 14 residues. These data are taken from a study of cytomegalovirus exposure and HLA in healthy donors. Use of 60 Vbeta and 13 Jbeta primers characterized the PCR. Here immunoSEQ multiplex PCR was the method, and the copy in TCRdb shows in-frame clones only, minus some. The data show some 170,000 clones, roughly 80% seen once. General study points: For most TCR sequences rarity was the rule, although some public TCRs occurred in many donors.

The TCR was taken from a man between 25 and 39 years old in good health and CMV-seronegative. V is TRBV30 and J is TRBJ1-2, with D uncertain. Sample: PBMCs. CDR3 amino acids: CAWSSADNRYGYTF. CDR3 DNA: TGTGCCTGGAGTTCCGCGGATAATCGTTATGGCTACACCTTC.